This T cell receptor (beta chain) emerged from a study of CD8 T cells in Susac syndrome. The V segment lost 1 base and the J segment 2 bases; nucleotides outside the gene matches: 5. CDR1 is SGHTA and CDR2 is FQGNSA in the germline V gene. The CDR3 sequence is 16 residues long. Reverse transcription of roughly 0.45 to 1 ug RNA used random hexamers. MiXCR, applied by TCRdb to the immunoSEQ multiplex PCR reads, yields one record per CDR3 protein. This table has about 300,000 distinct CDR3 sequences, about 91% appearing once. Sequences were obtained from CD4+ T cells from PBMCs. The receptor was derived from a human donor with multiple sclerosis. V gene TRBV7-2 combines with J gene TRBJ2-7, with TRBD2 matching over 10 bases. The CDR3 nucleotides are TGTGCCAGCAGCTTAGAGCCTAGCGGGAGTCCCTACGAGCAGTACTTC. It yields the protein CASSLEPSGSPYEQYF.